The entry below gives a single T cell receptor (beta chain) sequence along with its context. This record comes from a study of blood T cells in healthy people across ages. CDR3 length: 15 amino acids. Germline V gene data show CDR1 as MNHEY and CDR2 as SMNVEV (reference sequence). V lost 6 bases and J lost 4; bases outside the gene matches: 12. Primed by a sample-barcoded 5' primer and a J-beta primer mix, a second PCR proceeded for about 7 to 11 cycles. TCRdb re-called the 5' RACE reads through MiXCR, storing one row per CDR3 protein. The table lists roughly 1,800,000 distinct CDR3 sequences, roughly 49% of them singletons.

What was sequenced was blood. The receptor comes from a woman between 40 and 55 years old in good health. This chain links TRBV27 with TRBJ2-7, with TRBD1 identical over 7 bases. Here the CDR3 reads CASSRLRGGPYEQYF. Here the CDR3 DNA reads TGTGCCAGCAGCCGCCTTAGAGGGGGCCCTTACGAGCAGTACTTC.